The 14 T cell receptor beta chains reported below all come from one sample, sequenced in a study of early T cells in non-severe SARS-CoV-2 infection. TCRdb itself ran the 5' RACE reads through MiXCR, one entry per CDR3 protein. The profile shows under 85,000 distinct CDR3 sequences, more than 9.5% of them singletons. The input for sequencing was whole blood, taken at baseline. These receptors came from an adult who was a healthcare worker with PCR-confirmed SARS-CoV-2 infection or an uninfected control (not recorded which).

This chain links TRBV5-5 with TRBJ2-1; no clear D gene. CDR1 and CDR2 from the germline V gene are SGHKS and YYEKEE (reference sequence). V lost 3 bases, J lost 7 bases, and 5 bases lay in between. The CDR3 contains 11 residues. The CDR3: CASSSENEQFF. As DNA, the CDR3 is TGTGCCAGCAGCTCCGAAAATGAGCAGTTCTTC.

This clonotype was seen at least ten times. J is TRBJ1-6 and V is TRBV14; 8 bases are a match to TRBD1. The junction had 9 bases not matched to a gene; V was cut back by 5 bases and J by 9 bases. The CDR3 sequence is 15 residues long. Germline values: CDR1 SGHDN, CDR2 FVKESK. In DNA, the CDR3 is TGTGCCAGCAGCTTCACGCCGGGACAGGTTTCACCCCTCCACTTT. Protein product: CASSFTPGQVSPLHF.

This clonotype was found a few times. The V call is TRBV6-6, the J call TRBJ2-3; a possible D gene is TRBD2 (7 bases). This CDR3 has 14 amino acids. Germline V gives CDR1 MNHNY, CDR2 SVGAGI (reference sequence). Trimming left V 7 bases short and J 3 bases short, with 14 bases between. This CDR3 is CASIWGGGTDTQYF. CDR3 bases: TGTGCCAGCATTTGGGGAGGGGGGACAGATACGCAGTATTTT.

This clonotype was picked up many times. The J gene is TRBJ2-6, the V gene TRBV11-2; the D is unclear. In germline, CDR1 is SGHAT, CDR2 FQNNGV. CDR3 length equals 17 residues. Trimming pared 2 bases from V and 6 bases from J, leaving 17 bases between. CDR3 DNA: TGTGCCAGCAGCTTAAGGCCCGAACGAACCGAGGCCAACGTCCTGACTTTC. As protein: CASSLRPERTEANVLTF.

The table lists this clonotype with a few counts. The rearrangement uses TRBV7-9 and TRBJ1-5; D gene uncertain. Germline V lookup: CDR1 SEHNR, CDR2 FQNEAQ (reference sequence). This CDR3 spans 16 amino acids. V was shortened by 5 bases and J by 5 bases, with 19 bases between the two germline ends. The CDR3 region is CASSPNDGIRHQPQHF. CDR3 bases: TGTGCCAGCAGCCCCAACGACGGGATTCGGCATCAGCCCCAGCATTTT.

The DNA of the CDR3 is TGTGCCAGCAGTCCCCAGGGAAGTTACCATGGCTACACCTTC. Translating gives CASSPQGSYHGYTF. The rearrangement joins TRBV6-1 to TRBJ1-2, with D possibly TRBD1 on 5 matching bases. The germline V gene encodes CDR1 MNHNS and CDR2 SASEGT. This CDR3 has 14 residues. The germline V and J ends were trimmed by 5 bases and 6 bases, with 16 bases remaining between them.

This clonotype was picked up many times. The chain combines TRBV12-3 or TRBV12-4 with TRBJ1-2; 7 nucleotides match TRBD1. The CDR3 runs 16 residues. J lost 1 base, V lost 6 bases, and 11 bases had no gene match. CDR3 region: CASRTDTGQNNYGYTF. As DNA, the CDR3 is TGTGCCAGCAGGACCGATACGGGACAGAATAACTATGGCTACACCTTC.

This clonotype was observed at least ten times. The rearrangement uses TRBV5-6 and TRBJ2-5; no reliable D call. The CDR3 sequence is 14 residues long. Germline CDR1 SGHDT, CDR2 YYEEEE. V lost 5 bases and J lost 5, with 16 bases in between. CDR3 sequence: CASRAEIQSETQYF. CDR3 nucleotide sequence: TGTGCCAGCAGAGCAGAGATTCAGTCGGAGACCCAGTACTTC. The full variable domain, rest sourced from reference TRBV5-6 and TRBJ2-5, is DAGVTQSPTHLIKTRGQQVTLRCSPKSGHDTVSWYQQALGQGPQFIFQYYEEEERQRGNFPDRFSGHQFPNYSSELNVNALLLGDSALYLCASRAEIQSETQYFGPGTRLLVL.

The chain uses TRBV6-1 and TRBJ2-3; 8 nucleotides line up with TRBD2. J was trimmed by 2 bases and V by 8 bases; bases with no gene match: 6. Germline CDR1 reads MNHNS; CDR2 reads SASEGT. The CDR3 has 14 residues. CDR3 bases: TGTGCCAGCCTTGCGGGGGGTGACACAGATACGCAGTATTTT. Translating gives CASLAGGDTDTQYF.

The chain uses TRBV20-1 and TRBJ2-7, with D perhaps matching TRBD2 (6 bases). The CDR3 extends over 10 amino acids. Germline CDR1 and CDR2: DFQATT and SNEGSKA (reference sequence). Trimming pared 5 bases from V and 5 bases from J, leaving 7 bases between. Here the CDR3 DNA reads TGCAGTGCTGGAGGGGACGAGCAGTACTTC. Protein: CSAGGDEQYF.

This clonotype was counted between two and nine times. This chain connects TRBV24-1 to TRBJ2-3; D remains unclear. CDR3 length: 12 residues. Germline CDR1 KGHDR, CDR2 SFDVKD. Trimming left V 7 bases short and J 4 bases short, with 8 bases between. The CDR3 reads CATSPTSDTQYF. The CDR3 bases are TGTGCCACCAGCCCTACCTCAGATACGCAGTATTTT.

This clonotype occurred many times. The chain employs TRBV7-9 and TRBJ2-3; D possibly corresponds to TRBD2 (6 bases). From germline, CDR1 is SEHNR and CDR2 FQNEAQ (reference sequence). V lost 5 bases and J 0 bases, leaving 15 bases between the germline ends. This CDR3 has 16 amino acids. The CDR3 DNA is TGTGCCAGCAGCCCACCGAATGGACTAAGCACAGATACGCAGTATTTT. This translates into CASSPPNGLSTDTQYF.

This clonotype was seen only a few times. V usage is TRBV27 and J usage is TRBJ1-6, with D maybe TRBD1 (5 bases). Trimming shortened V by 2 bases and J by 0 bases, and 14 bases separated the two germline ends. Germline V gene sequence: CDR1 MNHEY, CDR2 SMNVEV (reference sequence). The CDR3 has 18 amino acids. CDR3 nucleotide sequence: TGTGCCAGCAGTTTAAGGGCCGGGACGAGCTCCTATAATTCACCCCTCCACTTT. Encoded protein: CASSLRAGTSSYNSPLHF.

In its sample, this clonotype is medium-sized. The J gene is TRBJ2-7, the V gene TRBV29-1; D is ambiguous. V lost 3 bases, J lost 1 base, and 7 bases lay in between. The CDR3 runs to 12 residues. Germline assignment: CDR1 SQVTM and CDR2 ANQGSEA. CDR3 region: CSVETLSYEQYF. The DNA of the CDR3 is TGCAGCGTTGAGACACTGTCCTACGAGCAGTACTTC.